The 4 T cell receptor beta chains below were found in one sample sequenced in a study of T cell changes during pregnancy in multiple sclerosis. The table came from immunoSEQ multiplex PCR; TCRdb's copy has only in-frame clones and leaves some out. The table lists over 45,000 clones, about nine tenths of them singletons. This material consisted of peripheral blood, taken in the first trimester of pregnancy. Source of these receptors: a female donor in good health, enrolled as a control in a pregnancy study.

V gene TRBV15 combines with J gene TRBJ2-1, with 13 bases fitting TRBD2. The CDR3 runs 15 residues. V was pared by 1 base and J by 6 bases, with 0 bases of the junction left unmatched. Germline CDR1 reads LNHNV; CDR2 reads YYDKDF (reference sequence). The CDR3 DNA is TGTGCCACCAGCAGAGGGACTAGCGGGAGCAATGAGCAGTTCTTC. Encoded protein: CATSRGTSGSNEQFF.

The chain has TRBV30 and TRBJ2-4; D uncertain. Trimming pared 3 bases from V and 8 bases from J, leaving 8 bases between. This CDR3 is 11 amino acids long. Germline assignment: CDR1 GTSNPN and CDR2 SVGIG (reference sequence). In nucleotides, the CDR3 is TGTGCCTGGAGGAAAGCCGACATTCAGTACTTC. Encoded protein: CAWRKADIQYF.

The chain links TRBV7-2 to TRBJ2-2; TRBD1 agrees at 11 bases. This CDR3 contains 14 residues. Germline CDR1 is SGHTA and CDR2 is FQGNSA. Losses at the gene ends were 5 bases for V and 9 bases for J; bases not matched to a gene: 5. CDR3 in amino acids: CASSGGQGGRELFF. In DNA form, the CDR3 reads TGTGCCAGCAGCGGGGGACAGGGGGGCCGGGAGCTGTTTTTT.

The chain has TRBV9 and TRBJ2-7, with D perhaps matching TRBD2 (6 bases). The CDR3 sequence is 15 residues long. Per the germline V gene, CDR1 is SGDLS and CDR2 is YYNGEE. With 0 bases removed from V and 4 bases from J, the gap between germline ends came to 14 bases. The CDR3 loop reads CASSVGGGEQYEQYF. DNA for the CDR3: TGTGCCAGCAGCGTAGGGGGCGGGGAGCAATACGAGCAGTACTTC.